The rows below give T cell receptor beta chains drawn from one sample of a study of cytomegalovirus exposure and HLA in healthy donors. Libraries were prepared by immunoSEQ multiplex PCR; TCRdb keeps only in-frame clonotypes and omits some of them. The sample yields some 240,000 clones, 70% to 90% seen once. The sequenced sample was PBMCs. These receptor sequences come from a woman aged 18-29 years in good health and CMV-seronegative. CDR3s include the opening cysteine and the closing phenylalanine or tryptophan.

length,J,V,CDR3
14,TRBJ2-3,TRBV28,CASRLETPTDTQYF
17,TRBJ2-7,TRBV7-5,CVRSLEGQDDTPYEQYF
16,TRBJ1-2,TRBV28,CASSLLGAVANYGYTF
15,TRBJ1-2,TRBV25-1,CASSEPGPRGYGYTF
12,TRBJ2-3,TRBV2,CASSELSDTQYF
16,TRBJ2-5,TRBV29-1,CSVAGGWSGKKETQYF
15,TRBJ2-2,TRBV7-2,CASSLAGVNTGELFF
15,TRBJ1-1,TRBV28,CASHRQGQRWTEAFF
14,TRBJ1-1,TRBV19,CASTGGAVNTEAFF
15,TRBJ1-2,TRBV9,CASEGPRGRTYGYTF
11,TRBJ2-7,TRBV7-6,CASGLRWEQYF
12,TRBJ1-1,TRBV28,CASLISNTEAFF
15,TRBJ1-4,TRBV4-1,CASRPDRGGNEKLFF
16,TRBJ1-2,TRBV13,CASSLGIQGGHYGYTF
11,TRBJ2-1,TRBV7-3,CASSLGDEQFF
14,TRBJ1-5,TRBV19,CASSMRQINQPQHF
18,TRBJ2-1,TRBV15,CATSRDLSSGSTYNEQFF
17,TRBJ1-4,TRBV27,CASQGTYRVATNEKLFF
15,TRBJ1-2,TRBV15,CATSRARGGVDGYTF
15,TRBJ1-5,TRBV5-1,CASSLEAGGKQPQHF
14,TRBJ1-2,TRBV2,CASSEIGSGNGYTF
14,TRBJ1-2,TRBV7-8,CASSFDRGQDGYTF
16,TRBJ2-1,TRBV6-5,CASSYQVAGTPNEQFF
16,TRBJ2-4,TRBV27,CASSRQSPGAKNIQYF
16,TRBJ2-1,TRBV6-4,CASSDTSGSSYNEQFF
15,TRBJ2-7,TRBV10-3,CAISDAAGGIYEQYF
13,TRBJ1-2,TRBV5-1,CASSLDRVGGYTF
14,TRBJ1-2,TRBV9,CASSPLSNNYGYTF
16,TRBJ2-1,TRBV5-1,CASRFTGTGGYNEQFF
15,TRBJ2-1,TRBV2,CASSERAGLYNEQFF
14,TRBJ1-2,TRBV5-1,CASGDLEGYYGYTF